The 29 T cell receptor beta chains given below trace back to one sample, sequenced in a study of blood T cell repertoires in COVID-19. Sequencing used immunoSEQ multiplex PCR; TCRdb keeps in-frame clones, though not all of them. The table includes about 210,000 clones, about 85% detected once. What was sequenced was peripheral blood. The receptors shown here come from a man aged 35 to 55 with acute or convalescent COVID-19.

The rearrangement links TRBV20-1 to TRBJ1-1, with D perhaps TRBD1 (5 bases). Trimming took off 3 bases at V and 1 base at J, with 15 bases between the two ends. This CDR3 spans 15 amino acids. Looked up from germline, CDR1 is DFQATT and CDR2 is SNEGSKA (reference sequence). CDR3 loop: CSASVPDRSNTEAFF. The CDR3 nucleotides are TGCAGTGCTAGTGTACCCGACAGATCGAACACTGAAGCTTTCTTT.

V gene TRBV30 combines with J gene TRBJ1-2; 11 bases align to TRBD1. Germline V gives CDR1 GTSNPN, CDR2 SVGIG (reference sequence). The CDR3 is 14 amino acids. The ends lost 2 bases at V and 7 bases at J; junction bases unmatched: 6. The CDR3: CAWSPGTGGIGYTF. Written as DNA, the CDR3 is TGTGCCTGGAGTCCTGGGACAGGGGGTATTGGCTACACCTTC.

V is TRBV4-1 and J is TRBJ1-4, with D possibly matching TRBD1 (5 bases). The V end lost 5 bases, the J end lost 1 base, and 14 bases lay between the germline ends. The germline V gene encodes CDR1 MGHRA and CDR2 YSYEKL. CDR3 length equals 16 residues. CDR3 DNA: TGCGCCAGCAGCTTTATCCAGGGAATAACTAATGAAAAACTGTTTTTT. Translated: CASSFIQGITNEKLFF.

The J gene is TRBJ2-3, the V gene TRBV10-3, with TRBD2 as a possible D gene (6 bases). The germline V gene encodes CDR1 ENHRY and CDR2 SYGVKD. Trimming removed 4 bases from V and 5 bases from J, with 10 bases in between. The CDR3 extends over 13 amino acids. The CDR3 protein is CAISGGTGDTQYF. In DNA, the CDR3 is TGTGCCATCAGTGGCGGGACGGGAGATACGCAGTATTTT.

The chain uses TRBV5-1 and TRBJ2-1; 8 bases fit TRBD2. This CDR3 contains 15 residues. Germline-derived CDR1 and CDR2 are SGHRS and YFSETQ. The trim removed 4 bases at V and 8 bases at J, leaving 11 bases unmatched. This CDR3 reads CASSAGLAGIHEQFF. CDR3 DNA sequence: TGCGCCAGCAGCGCAGGACTAGCTGGGATCCATGAGCAGTTCTTC.

The V gene is TRBV25-1, the J gene TRBJ1-5, with D perhaps TRBD1 (6 bases). Germline V gene data show CDR1 as MGHDK and CDR2 as SYGVNS. This CDR3 contains 13 residues. The germline V and J ends were trimmed by 8 bases and 5 bases, with 13 bases remaining between them. The CDR3 is CASGGQRDQPQHF. CDR3 bases: TGTGCCAGCGGTGGACAGCGGGATCAGCCCCAGCATTTT.

V and J are TRBV6-5 and TRBJ2-1, with 9 bases matching TRBD1. Trimming took 6 bases from V and 4 from J; bases not matched to a gene: 7. The germline gives CDR1 MNHEY, CDR2 SVGAGI. The CDR3 is 15 residues long. In nucleotides, the CDR3 is TGTGCCAGCAGCGCCTCCGGGACAGGGTACAATGAGCAGTTCTTC. Translated, it gives CASSASGTGYNEQFF.

This clone occurred once. The chain couples TRBV29-1 to TRBJ2-7, with 8 nucleotides matching TRBD1. J was trimmed by 2 bases and V by 4 bases; bases with no gene match: 10. This CDR3 contains 15 residues. Germline CDR1 SQVTM, CDR2 ANQGSEA. CDR3 sequence: CSVALTDRAPYEQYF. The CDR3 DNA follows: TGCAGCGTTGCACTCACGGACAGGGCCCCCTACGAGCAGTACTTC.

The chain employs TRBV19 and TRBJ1-1; 7 nucleotides agree with TRBD1. Per germline, CDR1 LNHDA and CDR2 SQIVND (reference sequence). V shed 6 bases, J shed 6 bases, and the junction held 7 bases outside the gene matches. The CDR3 length is 13 residues. In DNA, the CDR3 is TGTGCCAGTAGCACCCCGAGGGGGCCTGAAGCTTTCTTT. It is translated as CASSTPRGPEAFF.

The chain joins TRBV5-1 to TRBJ2-7, with TRBD2 identical over 8 bases. J gave up 6 bases and V 0 bases, and 8 bases lay outside the gene matches. Germline-derived CDR1 and CDR2 are SGHRS and YFSETQ. CDR3 length: 15 amino acids. CDR3 amino acids: CASSLEGSGIGEQYF. CDR3 in DNA: TGCGCCAGCAGCTTGGAAGGTAGCGGGATAGGCGAGCAGTACTTC. The whole variable domain, filled in from reference TRBV5-1 and TRBJ2-7, reads KAGVTQTPRYLIKTRGQQVTLSCSPISGHRSVSWYQQTPGQGLQFLFEYFSETQRNKGNFPGRFSGRQFSNSRSEMNVSTLELGDSALYLCASSLEGSGIGEQYFGPGTRLTVT.

The chain couples TRBV5-1 to TRBJ1-2; 7 nucleotides align to TRBD1. Trimming at V came to 6 bases and at J to 1 base, leaving 6 bases not matched to a gene. The CDR3 loop spans 14 amino acids. CDR1 is SGHRS and CDR2 is YFSETQ in the germline V gene. The DNA of the CDR3 is TGCGCCAGCAAAGGGACAGTGGATAACTATGGCTACACCTTC. This gives the protein CASKGTVDNYGYTF. Supplemented by reference TRBV5-1 and TRBJ1-2, the full variable domain reads KAGVTQTPRYLIKTRGQQVTLSCSPISGHRSVSWYQQTPGQGLQFLFEYFSETQRNKGNFPGRFSGRQFSNSRSEMNVSTLELGDSALYLCASKGTVDNYGYTFGSGTRLTVV.

The V gene is TRBV7-9, the J gene TRBJ1-5, with TRBD1 matching 7 bases. With 3 bases clipped from V and 0 bases from J, the junction kept 5 bases outside the gene matches. The CDR3 contains 16 residues. CDR1 is SEHNR, CDR2 FQNEAQ, per germline (reference sequence). The CDR3 nucleotides read TGTGCCAGCAGCTTGAGGGGGCACTTTAGCAATCAGCCCCAGCATTTT. This encodes CASSLRGHFSNQPQHF.

V is TRBV29-1 and J is TRBJ2-5; TRBD1 agrees at 7 bases. The CDR3 is 14 amino acids. Germline lookup yields CDR1 SQVTM and CDR2 ANQGSEA. V lost 4 bases to trimming and J lost 5 bases; unmatched junction nucleotides: 10. The CDR3 loop reads CSVVLQGVWETQYF. In DNA, the CDR3 is TGCAGCGTTGTTCTTCAGGGGGTATGGGAGACCCAGTACTTC.

J is TRBJ2-1 and V is TRBV18; possible D gene TRBD2, 5 bases. V shed 3 bases and J shed 5 bases, with 8 bases lying between them. In germline, CDR1 is KGHSH, CDR2 LQKENI. This CDR3 has 13 amino acids. The CDR3 loop reads CASSPWTDNEQFF. Here the CDR3 DNA reads TGTGCCAGCTCACCGTGGACTGACAATGAGCAGTTCTTC.

The chain has TRBV4-1 and TRBJ1-6, with TRBD1 identical over 7 bases. Germline lookup yields CDR1 MGHRA and CDR2 YSYEKL. The CDR3 loop spans 17 amino acids. Trimming cost V 0 bases and J 5 bases; bases outside gene matches: 7. CDR3 sequence reads: CASSQDSWQGDNSPLHF. For the CDR3, the DNA is TGCGCCAGCAGCCAAGATTCCTGGCAGGGGGATAATTCACCCCTCCACTTT.

The chain joins TRBV5-1 to TRBJ2-2; possible D gene TRBD1, 6 bases. Trimming removed 4 bases from V and 3 bases from J, with 10 bases in between. The germline CDR1 and CDR2 sequences are SGHRS and YFSETQ. This CDR3 comprises 14 residues. In nucleotides, the CDR3 is TGCGCCAGCAGCCCTAGGACAGACACCGGGGAGCTGTTTTTT. As protein: CASSPRTDTGELFF. Together with reference TRBV5-1 and TRBJ2-2, the CDR3 gives the full variable domain: KAGVTQTPRYLIKTRGQQVTLSCSPISGHRSVSWYQQTPGQGLQFLFEYFSETQRNKGNFPGRFSGRQFSNSRSEMNVSTLELGDSALYLCASSPRTDTGELFFGEGSRLTVL.

V gene TRBV29-1 combines with J gene TRBJ2-5; D is perhaps TRBD1 (6 bases). Germline CDR1 SQVTM, CDR2 ANQGSEA. With 6 bases removed from V and 1 base from J, the gap between germline ends came to 12 bases. This CDR3 contains 13 residues. CDR3 sequence (DNA): TGCAGCGTACTCAGGGGTACCCAAGAGACCCAGTACTTC. Residues: CSVLRGTQETQYF.

V usage is TRBV2 and J usage is TRBJ1-1; no clear D gene. V dropped 6 bases and J dropped 5 bases, with 7 bases sitting between them. CDR3 length: 11 amino acids. Germline V gives CDR1 SNHLY, CDR2 FYNNEI. In DNA, the CDR3 is TGTGCCAGCAGCCTTTATACTGAAGCTTTCTTT. This encodes CASSLYTEAFF.

The CDR3 here is CASTRTGGDGYTF. The CDR3 nucleotides read TGTGCCAGCACTCGGACAGGGGGCGACGGCTACACCTTC. This chain joins TRBV5-4 and TRBJ1-2; 11 nucleotides agree with TRBD1. The CDR3 is made up of 13 amino acids. The germline CDR1 and CDR2 sequences are SGHNT and YYREEE (reference sequence). The V and J ends lost 6 bases and 8 bases, in that order; junction bases with no gene match: 6. The full variable domain, rest sourced from reference TRBV5-4 and TRBJ1-2, is ETGVTQSPTHLIKTRGQQVTLRCSSQSGHNTVSWYQQALGQGPQFIFQYYREEENGRGNFPPRFSGLQFPNYSSELNVNALELDDSALYLCASTRTGGDGYTFGSGTRLTVV.

V and J are TRBV5-5 and TRBJ1-4; 7 positions agree with TRBD1. V was pared by 3 bases and J by 8 bases, with 7 bases of the junction left unmatched. The CDR3 length is 14 residues. The germline V gene has CDR1 SGHKS and CDR2 YYEKEE (reference sequence). CDR3 bases: TGTGCCAGCAGCTCGTACAGGGGAGGCGAAAAACTGTTTTTT. It yields the protein CASSSYRGGEKLFF.

The CDR3 DNA sequence: TGTGCCAGCAGTGAGCGGGTAGGAGTAGCCAAAAACATTCAGTACTTC. Translating it yields CASSERVGVAKNIQYF. The chain uses TRBV2 and TRBJ2-4; D might be TRBD2 (5 bases). Germline-derived CDR1 and CDR2 are SNHLY and FYNNEI. V lost 3 bases and J lost 0, with 12 bases in between. The CDR3 length is 16 residues.

This chain connects TRBV7-9 to TRBJ1-4, with D hard to call. Germline CDR1 and CDR2: SEHNR and FQNEAQ (reference sequence). This CDR3 contains 16 residues. V lost 5 bases and J 0 bases, leaving 13 bases between the germline ends. The chain's CDR3 is CASSPFTGATNEKLFF. Here the CDR3 DNA reads TGTGCCAGCAGCCCTTTCACGGGTGCAACTAATGAAAAACTGTTTTTT.

The gene calls are TRBV5-4 and TRBJ2-5; 7 positions agree with TRBD1. The CDR3 has 14 amino acids. J gave up 1 base and V 4 bases, and 4 bases lay outside the gene matches. From germline, CDR1 is SGHNT and CDR2 YYREEE (reference sequence). This CDR3 is CASSAGDSQETQYF. The CDR3 nucleotides are TGTGCCAGCAGCGCCGGGGACAGCCAAGAGACCCAGTACTTC.

The chain combines TRBV5-5 with TRBJ2-5; the match to TRBD1 covers 8 bases. This CDR3 has 15 amino acids. The ends lost 2 bases at V and 7 bases at J; junction bases unmatched: 10. Germline loops: CDR1 SGHKS, CDR2 YYEKEE (reference sequence). CDR3 in DNA: TGTGCCAGCAGCTTAGGACAGGGCTTGGGTCTGACCCAGTACTTC. This translates into CASSLGQGLGLTQYF.

The chain links TRBV6-5 to TRBJ2-2; weak D call: TRBD2 (5 bases). Germline CDR1 is MNHEY and CDR2 is SVGAGI. The CDR3 length is 14 residues. V was cut by 7 bases and J by 2 bases, with 11 bases left in between. The CDR3 sequence: CASKVDLNTGELFF. DNA of the CDR3: TGTGCCAGCAAGGTGGACTTAAACACCGGGGAGCTGTTTTTT.

The chain links TRBV19 to TRBJ1-5, with TRBD1 identical over 7 bases. V was pared by 5 bases and J by 4 bases, with 11 bases of the junction left unmatched. Germline CDR1 is LNHDA and CDR2 is SQIVND (reference sequence). This CDR3 is built from 16 residues. The CDR3 sequence: CASSFPFDRVNQPQHF. The CDR3 DNA is TGTGCCAGTAGTTTCCCCTTTGACAGGGTAAATCAGCCCCAGCATTTT.

CDR3 DNA: TGTGCCTGGGGGGCCGGCCGGGGGTACAATGAGCAGTTCTTC. This gives the protein CAWGAGRGYNEQFF. V usage is TRBV30 and J usage is TRBJ2-1, with D maybe TRBD2 (6 bases). V shed 5 bases and J shed 4 bases, with 15 bases lying between them. The CDR3 is 14 residues long. CDR1 is GTSNPN and CDR2 is SVGIG in the germline V gene (reference sequence).

The chain carries TRBV20-1 and TRBJ2-3; the match to TRBD2 covers 11 bases. V dropped 3 bases and J dropped 6; count of bases not matched to a gene: 11. Germline V gene lookup returns CDR1 DFQATT and CDR2 SNEGSKA (reference sequence). This CDR3 region has 16 residues. The CDR3 DNA sequence: TGCAGTGCTAGTGGCAGCATGACTAGCGGGGTGGATACGCAGTATTTT. Residues: CSASGSMTSGVDTQYF.

V and J are TRBV4-1 and TRBJ2-7; D may be TRBD1 (6 bases). Germline V CDR1 and CDR2: MGHRA, YSYEKL. Trimming took 2 bases from V and 1 from J, leaving 12 bases between them. This CDR3 contains 15 residues. For the CDR3, the DNA is TGCGCCAGCAGCCAACATACAGGGTGGTCCTACGAGCAGTACTTC. This translates into CASSQHTGWSYEQYF.